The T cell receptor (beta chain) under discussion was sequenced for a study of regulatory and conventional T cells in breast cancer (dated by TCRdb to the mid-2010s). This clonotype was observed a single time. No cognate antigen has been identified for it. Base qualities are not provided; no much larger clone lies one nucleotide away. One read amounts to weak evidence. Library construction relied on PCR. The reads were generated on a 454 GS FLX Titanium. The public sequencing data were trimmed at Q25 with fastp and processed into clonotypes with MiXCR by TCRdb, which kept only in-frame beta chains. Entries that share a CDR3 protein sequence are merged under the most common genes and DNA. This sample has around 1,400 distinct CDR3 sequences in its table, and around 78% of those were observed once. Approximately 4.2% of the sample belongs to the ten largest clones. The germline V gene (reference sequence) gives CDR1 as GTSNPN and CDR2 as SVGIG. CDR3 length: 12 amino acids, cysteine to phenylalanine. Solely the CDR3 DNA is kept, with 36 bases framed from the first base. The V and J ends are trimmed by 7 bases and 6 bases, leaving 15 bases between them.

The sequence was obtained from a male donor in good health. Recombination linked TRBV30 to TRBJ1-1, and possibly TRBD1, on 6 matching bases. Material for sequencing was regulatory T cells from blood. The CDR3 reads CAYTWGPSEAFF. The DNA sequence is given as TGTGCCTACACTTGGGGGCCTTCTGAAGCTTTCTTT.